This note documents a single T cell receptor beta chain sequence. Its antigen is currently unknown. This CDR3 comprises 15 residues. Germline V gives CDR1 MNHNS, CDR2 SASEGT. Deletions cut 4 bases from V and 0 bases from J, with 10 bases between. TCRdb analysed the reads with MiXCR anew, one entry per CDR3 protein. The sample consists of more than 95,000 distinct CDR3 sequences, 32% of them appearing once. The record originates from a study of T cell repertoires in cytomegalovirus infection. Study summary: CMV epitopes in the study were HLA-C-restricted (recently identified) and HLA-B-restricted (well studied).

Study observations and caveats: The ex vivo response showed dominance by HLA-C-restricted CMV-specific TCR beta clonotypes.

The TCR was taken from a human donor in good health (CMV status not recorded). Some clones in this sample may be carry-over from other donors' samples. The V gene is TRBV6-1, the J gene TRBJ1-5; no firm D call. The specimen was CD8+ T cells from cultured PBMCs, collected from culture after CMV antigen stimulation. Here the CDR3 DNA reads TGTGCCAGCAGTGTCGGGGTTAATAGCAATCAGCCCCAGCATTTT. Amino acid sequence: CASSVGVNSNQPQHF.